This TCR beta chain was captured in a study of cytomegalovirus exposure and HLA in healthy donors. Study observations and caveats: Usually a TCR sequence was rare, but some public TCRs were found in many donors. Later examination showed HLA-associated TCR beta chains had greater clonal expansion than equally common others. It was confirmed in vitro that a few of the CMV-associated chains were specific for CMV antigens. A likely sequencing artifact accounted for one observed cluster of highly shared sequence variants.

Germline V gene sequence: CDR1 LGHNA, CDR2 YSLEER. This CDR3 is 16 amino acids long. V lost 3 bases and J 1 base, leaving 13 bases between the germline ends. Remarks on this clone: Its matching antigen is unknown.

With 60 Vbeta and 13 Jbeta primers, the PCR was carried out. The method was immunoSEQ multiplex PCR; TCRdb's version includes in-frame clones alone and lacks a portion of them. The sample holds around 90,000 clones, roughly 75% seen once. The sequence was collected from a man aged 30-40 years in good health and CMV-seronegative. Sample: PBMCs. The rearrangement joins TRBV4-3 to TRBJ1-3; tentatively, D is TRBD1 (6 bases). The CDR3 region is CASSQDSLSSGNTIYF. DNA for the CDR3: TGCGCCAGCAGCCAGGACAGTCTTTCGTCTGGAAACACCATATATTTT.